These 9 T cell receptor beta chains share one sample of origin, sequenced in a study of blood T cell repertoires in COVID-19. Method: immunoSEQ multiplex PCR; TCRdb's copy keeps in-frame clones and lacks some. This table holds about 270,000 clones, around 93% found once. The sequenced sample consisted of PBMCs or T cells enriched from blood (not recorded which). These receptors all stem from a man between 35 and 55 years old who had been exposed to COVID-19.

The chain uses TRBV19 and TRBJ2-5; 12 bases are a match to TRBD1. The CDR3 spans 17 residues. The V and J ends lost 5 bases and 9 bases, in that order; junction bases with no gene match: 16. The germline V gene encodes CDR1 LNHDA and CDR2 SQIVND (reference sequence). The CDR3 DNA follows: TGTGCCAGTAGTCCGAGGGACAGGGGGCTTCCGTTCTCGTCCCAGTACTTC. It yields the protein CASSPRDRGLPFSSQYF. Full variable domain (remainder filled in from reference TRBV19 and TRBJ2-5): DGGITQSPKYLFRKEGQNVTLSCEQNLNHDAMYWYRQDPGQGLRLIYYSQIVNDFQKGDIAEGYSVSREKKESFPLTVTSAQKNPTAFYLCASSPRDRGLPFSSQYFGPGTRLLVL.

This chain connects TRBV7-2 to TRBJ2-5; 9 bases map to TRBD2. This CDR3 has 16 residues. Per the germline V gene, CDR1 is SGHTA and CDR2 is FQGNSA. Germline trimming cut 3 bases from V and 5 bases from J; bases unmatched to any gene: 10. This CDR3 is CASSFVAGAVTETQYF. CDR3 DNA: TGTGCCAGCAGCTTCGTAGCGGGAGCTGTTACGGAGACCCAGTACTTC.

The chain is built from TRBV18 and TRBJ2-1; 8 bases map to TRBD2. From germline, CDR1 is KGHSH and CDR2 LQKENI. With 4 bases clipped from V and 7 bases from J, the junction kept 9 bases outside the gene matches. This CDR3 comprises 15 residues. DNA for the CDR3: TGTGCCAGCTCACAGTCCGGGACTAGGGGGAATGAGCAGTTCTTC. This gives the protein CASSQSGTRGNEQFF.

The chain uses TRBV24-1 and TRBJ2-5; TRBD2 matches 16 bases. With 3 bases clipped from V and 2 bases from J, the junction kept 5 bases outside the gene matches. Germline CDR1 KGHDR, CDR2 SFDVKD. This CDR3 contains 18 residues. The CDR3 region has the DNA TGTGCCACCAGTGATCCGGGACTAGCGGGAGGGAATCAAGAGACCCAGTACTTC. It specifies CATSDPGLAGGNQETQYF.

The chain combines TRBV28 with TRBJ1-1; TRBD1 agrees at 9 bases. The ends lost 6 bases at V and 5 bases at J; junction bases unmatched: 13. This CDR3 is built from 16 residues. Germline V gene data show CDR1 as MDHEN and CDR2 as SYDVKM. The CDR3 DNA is TGTGCCAGCAGCTGGCGACAGGGGGGTAGGAGGACTGAAGCTTTCTTT. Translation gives CASSWRQGGRRTEAFF.

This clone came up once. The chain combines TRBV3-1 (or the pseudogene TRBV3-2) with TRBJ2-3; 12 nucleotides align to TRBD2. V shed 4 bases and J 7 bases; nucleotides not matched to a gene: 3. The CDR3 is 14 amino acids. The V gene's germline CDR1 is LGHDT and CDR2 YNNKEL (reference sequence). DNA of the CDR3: TGTGCCAGCAGCCGACTAGCGGGAGAAAATACGCAGTATTTT. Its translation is CASSRLAGENTQYF.

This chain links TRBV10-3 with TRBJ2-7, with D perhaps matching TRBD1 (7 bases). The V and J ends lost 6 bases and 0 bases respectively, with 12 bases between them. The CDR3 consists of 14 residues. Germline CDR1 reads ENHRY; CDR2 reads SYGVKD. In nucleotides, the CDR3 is TGTGCCATCAGGGCGCAGGGGGGCTCCTACGAGCAGTACTTC. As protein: CAIRAQGGSYEQYF.

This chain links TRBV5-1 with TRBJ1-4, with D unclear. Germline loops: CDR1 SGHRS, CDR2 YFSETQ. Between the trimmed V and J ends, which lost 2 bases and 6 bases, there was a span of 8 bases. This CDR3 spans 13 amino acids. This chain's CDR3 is CASSLLSDEKLFF. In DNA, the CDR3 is TGCGCCAGCAGCTTATTGTCAGATGAAAAACTGTTTTTT. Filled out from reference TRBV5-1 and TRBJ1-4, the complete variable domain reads KAGVTQTPRYLIKTRGQQVTLSCSPISGHRSVSWYQQTPGQGLQFLFEYFSETQRNKGNFPGRFSGRQFSNSRSEMNVSTLELGDSALYLCASSLLSDEKLFFGSGTQLSVL.

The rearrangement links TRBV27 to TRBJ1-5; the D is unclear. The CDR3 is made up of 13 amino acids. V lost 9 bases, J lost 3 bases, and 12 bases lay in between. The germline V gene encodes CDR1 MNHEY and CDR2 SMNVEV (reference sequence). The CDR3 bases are TGTGCCAGTTCGGTGCATCACAATCAGCCCCAGCATTTT. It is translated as CASSVHHNQPQHF.